This TCR beta chain originates from a study of CD8 T cells in ankylosing spondylitis. Unmatched junction bases numbered 4, after V lost 5 bases and J lost 0 bases. The CDR3 is 17 amino acids. Germline V gene sequence: CDR1 SGHTA, CDR2 FQGNSA. TCRdb re-analysed the 5' RACE reads in MiXCR, keeping a single row per CDR3 protein. The repertoire holds over 400,000 distinct CDR3 sequences, with approximately 26% as singletons. As for this clonotype: What it binds is unknown.

Study results and limitations: A TCR beta motif of eight or nine highly homologous variants seemed to mark ankylosing spondylitis blood.

The sample comprised blood, either unsorted or a sorted T cell fraction (not recorded which). This sequence joins TRBV7-2 and TRBJ1-6; 10 nucleotides match TRBD1. The clonotype originates from a male donor with ankylosing spondylitis. CDR3 loop: CASSIRTGGSYNSPLHF. CDR3 nucleotide sequence: TGTGCCAGCAGCATTAGGACAGGGGGCTCCTATAATTCACCCCTCCACTTT.